The rows below give T cell receptor beta chains drawn from one sample of a study of cytomegalovirus exposure and HLA in healthy donors. The table came from immunoSEQ multiplex PCR; TCRdb's copy has only in-frame clones and leaves some out. The data contain 95,000 to 110,000 clones, nearly 80% of them singletons. Sequenced sample: PBMCs. The origin of the receptors is a man aged 55-75 years in good health and CMV-seropositive. The CDR3 runs from the conserved cysteine through the conserved F or W.

13,TRBV7-2,CASSLDQGGEQYF
19,TRBV4-1,CASSQEKASGTSGYNEQFF
17,TRBV7-2,CASSYGGSRGQGREQYF
14,TRBV6-6,CASRHKGVLAEAFF
13,TRBV6-5,CASKDRELYEQYF
15,TRBV6-1,CASSEAFNGNSPLHF
13,TRBV13,CASSLDRGNEQFF
15,TRBV6-6,CASSNLGGATGELFF
15,TRBV7-3,CASSLGTGGGETQYF
14,TRBV15,CATSRDQGPETQYF
15,TRBV7-3,CASSLSLAGNREQFF
15,TRBV29-1,CSVINRGSTKNIQYF
14,TRBV6-5,CASTRTIPGNTIYF
18,TRBV7-8,CASSLLAGLPIRTDTQYF
14,TRBV5-4,CASSPGQWDTEAFF
14,TRBV30,CAWNRGGKSYGYTF
13,TRBV6-1,CATKGQADSPLHF
16,TRBV4-3,CASSQEQGAGTDTQYF
15,TRBV7-6,CASSLDIGERDTQYF
14,TRBV4-3,CASSPERGENIQYF
14,TRBV7-9,CASSLDRSTDTQYF
14,TRBV6-5,CASSRTYSNQPQHF
15,TRBV6-4,CASSDKSGIYNEQFF
16,TRBV19,CASSIIGGSSYNEQFF
17,TRBV7-2,CASSYKLSGTGVSEQYF
15,TRBV9,CASSSQVGRLNEQFF
16,TRBV4-1,CASSQGGLAADNEQFF
15,TRBV14,CASSRGTGSAYEQYF
16,TRBV5-1,CASSSTTTGGVSPLHF
16,TRBV10-3,CAISESTGASTDTQYF
13,TRBV18,CASSPRDNSPLHF
16,TRBV14,CASSHDRGTNTGELFF
13,TRBV6-1,CASGAGGNQPQHF
17,TRBV19,CASTPVRVAGTTDTQYF
16,TRBV11-2,CASSSPSAGNTDTQYF
11,TRBV7-9,CASTLNREQFF
14,TRBV5-1,CASSSQGRGNTIYF
13,TRBV29-1,CSVRDRGNYGYTF
14,TRBV30,CAWSVPGVVYGYTF
15,TRBV30,CAWTKTPGQRNTIYF